This T cell receptor beta chain was retrieved from a study of T cells in Graves' hyperthyroidism and ophthalmopathy. Trimming left V 6 bases short and J 2 bases short, with 10 bases between. Germline V gene data show CDR1 as MNHEY and CDR2 as SVGEGT. CDR3 length equals 13 residues. The study left out patients who had uncontrolled infection, other autoimmune disease, pregnancy or lactation. RNA transcripts yielded amplified TCR beta CDR3 regions. The HTBI primer set was used in a first-round RT-PCR of the TCR CDR3. TCRdb passed the multiplex PCR reads through MiXCR, listing each CDR3 protein once. This table has around 250,000 distinct CDR3 sequences, around 26% appearing once.

Sequenced input: blood. The receptor was isolated from a woman aged 40-49 years with Graves' ophthalmopathy. V and J are TRBV6-2 or TRBV6-3 and TRBJ1-2; perhaps TRBD1 as D (5 bases). DNA of the CDR3: TGTGCCAGCAGAGATCAGGGAAACTATGGCTACACCTTC. Translating gives CASRDQGNYGYTF.